These 18 T cell receptor beta chains were all obtained from the same sample, sequenced in a study of identical twins. In TCRdb, the 5' RACE reads were re-called with MiXCR into one record per CDR3 protein. The table shows about 550,000 distinct CDR3 sequences, with 20% to 25% occurring only once. The sample was also reused in another study, on yellow fever vaccine responses in identical twins.

Input material: CD4+ T cells sorted from blood. The receptors originated from a woman younger than 30 in good health.

This clonotype was found many times. The rearrangement links TRBV12-3 or TRBV12-4 to TRBJ1-2; a possible D gene is TRBD1 (5 bases). CDR3 size: 14 residues. Trimming took off 3 bases at V and 3 bases at J, with 11 bases between the two ends. The CDR3 spells CASSLGQVYYGYTF. CDR3 DNA sequence: TGTGCCAGCAGTTTGGGGCAGGTCTACTATGGCTACACCTTC.

J is TRBJ2-7 and V is TRBV10-3, with D hard to call. The CDR3 loop spans 14 amino acids. CDR1 ENHRY and CDR2 SYGVKD come from the germline V gene. V shed 6 bases and J shed 0 bases, with 12 bases lying between them. The CDR3 nucleotides read TGTGCCATCAGGGACGAGAAGAGCTCCTACGAGCAGTACTTC. It yields the protein CAIRDEKSSYEQYF.

This clonotype was counted between two and nine times. The chain has TRBV29-1 and TRBJ2-2; possible D gene TRBD2, 5 bases. This CDR3 spans 12 amino acids. V was shortened by 8 bases and J by 1 base, with 8 bases between the two germline ends. Germline V gene lookup returns CDR1 SQVTM and CDR2 ANQGSEA. The CDR3 sequence is CSLAENTGELFF. CDR3 nucleotide sequence: TGCAGCCTAGCAGAGAACACCGGGGAGCTGTTTTTT.

This chain uses TRBV7-6 with TRBJ2-7; D may be TRBD2 (6 bases). Deletions cut 5 bases from V and 2 bases from J, with 13 bases between. CDR3 length equals 14 residues. CDR1 and CDR2 from the germline V gene are SGHVS and FNYEAQ. As DNA, the CDR3 is TGTGCCAGCAGCGCAAGGGACTCAGCCTACGAGCAGTACTTC. The encoded protein is CASSARDSAYEQYF.

The chain couples TRBV3-1 to TRBJ2-7; D uncertain. Trimming removed 1 base at V and 2 bases at J, with 9 bases between. The CDR3 length is 14 residues. Germline lookup yields CDR1 LGHDT and CDR2 YNNKEL (reference sequence). The CDR3 bases are TGTGCCAGCAGCCAAGGGAGAGTAGCCTACGAGCAGTACGTC. Amino acids: CASSQGRVAYEQYV.

There are a few counts of this clonotype. The rearrangement uses TRBV5-1 and TRBJ1-1; TRBD1 matches at 8 bases. Germline lookup yields CDR1 SGHRS and CDR2 YFSETQ. Unmatched junction bases numbered 7, after V lost 4 bases and J lost 5 bases. CDR3 size: 14 residues. The DNA for the CDR3 is TGCGCCAGCAGCGCCGCCCACAGGGGGACTGAAGCTTTCTTT. Translating gives CASSAAHRGTEAFF.

This clonotype was recorded many times. CDR3 DNA sequence: TGTGCCAGCAGCTTAGAATACAGCCCAGGAGGCACTGAAGCTTTCTTT. It encodes CASSLEYSPGGTEAFF. V usage is TRBV7-9 and J usage is TRBJ1-1, with D uncertain. The V end was cut by 1 base, the J end by 4 bases, with 16 bases between. The CDR3 length is 16 residues. CDR1 is SEHNR and CDR2 is FQNEAQ in the germline V gene (reference sequence).

The DNA of the CDR3 is TGTGCCAGCAGTGTGCGGTGGGCGAACACCGGGGAGCTGTTTTTT. Translated: CASSVRWANTGELFF. V usage is TRBV2 and J usage is TRBJ2-2; D uncertain. The CDR3 is made up of 15 amino acids. Deletions cut 4 bases from V and 0 bases from J, with 9 bases between. CDR1 and CDR2 from the germline V gene are SNHLY and FYNNEI.

The table lists this clonotype with a few counts. The chain carries TRBV6-1 and TRBJ2-2, with TRBD1 identical over 7 bases. CDR3 size: 17 residues. Looked up from germline, CDR1 is MNHNS and CDR2 is SASEGT. Unmatched junction bases numbered 9, after V lost 5 bases and J lost 0 bases. CDR3 sequence: CASSLFPGQSNTGELFF. CDR3 DNA: TGTGCCAGCAGTCTCTTCCCGGGACAGTCGAACACCGGGGAGCTGTTTTTT.

V usage is TRBV11-2 and J usage is TRBJ2-5; 10 bases match TRBD2. Germline-derived CDR1 and CDR2 are SGHAT and FQNNGV. Trimming took 6 bases from V and 5 from J; bases not matched to a gene: 9. This CDR3 has 15 residues. The CDR3 loop is CASRSSGRAYETQYF. Written as DNA, the CDR3 is TGTGCCAGCAGATCCAGCGGGAGGGCCTATGAGACCCAGTACTTC.

The V gene is TRBV20-1, the J gene TRBJ1-6; D ambiguous. Trimming took 5 bases from V and 7 from J, leaving 18 bases between them. This CDR3 has 15 residues. From germline, CDR1 is DFQATT and CDR2 SNEGSKA (reference sequence). CDR3 region: CSALLWKLGNSPLHF. CDR3 coding DNA: TGCAGTGCTCTCCTTTGGAAGTTGGGAAATTCACCCCTCCACTTT.

The V gene is TRBV20-1, the J gene TRBJ1-1, with D maybe TRBD1 (6 bases). Trimming took off 5 bases at V and 1 base at J, with 14 bases between the two ends. The CDR3 consists of 14 residues. Germline CDR1 DFQATT, CDR2 SNEGSKA (reference sequence). The CDR3: CSAPEGGGNTEAFF. CDR3 coding DNA: TGCAGTGCTCCGGAGGGGGGTGGGAACACTGAAGCTTTCTTT.

The chain is built from TRBV12-3 or TRBV12-4 and TRBJ1-1, with no clear D. The CDR3 is made up of 13 amino acids. Trimming took 3 bases from V and 4 from J, leaving 9 bases between them. CDR3 coding DNA: TGTGCCAGCAGTTTGAAAAAGAGCACTGAAGCTTTCTTT. Translating it yields CASSLKKSTEAFF.

This clonotype was counted only a few times. The genes are TRBV19 and TRBJ1-1; D might be TRBD1 (5 bases). Looked up from germline, CDR1 is LNHDA and CDR2 is SQIVND (reference sequence). This CDR3 has 13 amino acids. V lost 6 bases to trimming and J lost 8 bases, with 16 bases between them. For the CDR3, the DNA is TGTGCCAGTAGCGGCAGGGCAAAGGGGGAAGCTTTCTTT. It yields the protein CASSGRAKGEAFF.

V and J are TRBV6-2 or TRBV6-3 and TRBJ2-6; no definite D call. The CDR3 spans 16 residues. CDR1 MNHEY and CDR2 SVGEGT come from the germline V gene. Trimming stripped 6 bases from V and 4 bases from J, with 16 bases between. CDR3 protein: CASSLFWGGGANVLTF. The CDR3 nucleotides read TGTGCCAGCAGCCTCTTTTGGGGTGGCGGGGCCAACGTCCTGACTTTC.

The genes are TRBV20-1 and TRBJ2-4, with D unclear. The germline V and J ends were trimmed by 3 bases and 1 base, with 7 bases remaining between them. Per the germline V gene, CDR1 is DFQATT and CDR2 is SNEGSKA (reference sequence). CDR3 size: 13 residues. The CDR3 DNA follows: TGCAGTGCTAGTGAAGGCGCCAAAAACATTCAGTACTTC. It specifies CSASEGAKNIQYF.

This chain connects TRBV24-1 to TRBJ2-5; D might be TRBD1 (6 bases). The V and J ends lost 4 bases and 1 base respectively, with 12 bases between them. The CDR3 is 15 amino acids. Germline values: CDR1 KGHDR, CDR2 SFDVKD. CDR3 residues: CATSDRGRIQETQYF. The CDR3 region has the DNA TGTGCCACCAGTGACAGGGGACGGATCCAAGAGACCCAGTACTTC.

This clonotype has only a few counts. The chain joins TRBV14 to TRBJ2-5; unclear D gene. This CDR3 has 11 amino acids. Trimming left V 6 bases short and J 7 bases short, with 9 bases between. Germline CDR1 is SGHDN and CDR2 is FVKESK. CDR3 nucleotide sequence: TGTGCCAGCAGGGGGTACTCGACCCAGTACTTC. Translation gives CASRGYSTQYF.